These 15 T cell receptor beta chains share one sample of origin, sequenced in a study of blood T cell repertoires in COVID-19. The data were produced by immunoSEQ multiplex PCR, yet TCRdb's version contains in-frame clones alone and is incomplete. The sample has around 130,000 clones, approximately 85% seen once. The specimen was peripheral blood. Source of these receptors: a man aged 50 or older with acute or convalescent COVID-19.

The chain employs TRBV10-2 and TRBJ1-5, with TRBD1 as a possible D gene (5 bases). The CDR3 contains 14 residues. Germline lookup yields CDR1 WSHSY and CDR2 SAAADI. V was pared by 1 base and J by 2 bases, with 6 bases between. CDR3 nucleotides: TGCGCCAGCAGTGAGTTAGGGGGCAATCAGCCCCAGCATTTT. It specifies CASSELGGNQPQHF.

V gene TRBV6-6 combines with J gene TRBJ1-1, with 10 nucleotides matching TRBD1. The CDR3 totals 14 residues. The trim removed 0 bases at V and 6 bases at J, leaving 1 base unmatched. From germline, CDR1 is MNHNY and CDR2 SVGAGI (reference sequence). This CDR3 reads CASSYSGTGAEAFF. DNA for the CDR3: TGTGCCAGCAGTTACTCCGGGACAGGGGCTGAAGCTTTCTTT.

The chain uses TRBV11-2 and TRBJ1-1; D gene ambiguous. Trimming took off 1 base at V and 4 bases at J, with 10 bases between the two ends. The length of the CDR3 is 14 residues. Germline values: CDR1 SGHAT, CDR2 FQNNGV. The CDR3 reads CASSLVNIGTEAFF. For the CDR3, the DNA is TGTGCCAGCAGCTTAGTAAATATCGGCACTGAAGCTTTCTTT.

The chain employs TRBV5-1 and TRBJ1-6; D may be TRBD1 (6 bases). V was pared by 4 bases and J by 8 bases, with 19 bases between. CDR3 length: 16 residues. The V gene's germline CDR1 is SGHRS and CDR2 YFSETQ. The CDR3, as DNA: TGCGCCAGCAGCCTTACCGGGGGGGCGAGAGATTCACCCCTCCACTTT. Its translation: CASSLTGGARDSPLHF.

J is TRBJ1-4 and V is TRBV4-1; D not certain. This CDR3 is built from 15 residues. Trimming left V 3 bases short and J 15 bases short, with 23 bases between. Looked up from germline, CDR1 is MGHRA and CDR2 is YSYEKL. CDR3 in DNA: TGCGCCAGCAGCCAGCTCTGGCCTCAGCGGGATAAGGTGTTTTTT. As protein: CASSQLWPQRDKVFF.

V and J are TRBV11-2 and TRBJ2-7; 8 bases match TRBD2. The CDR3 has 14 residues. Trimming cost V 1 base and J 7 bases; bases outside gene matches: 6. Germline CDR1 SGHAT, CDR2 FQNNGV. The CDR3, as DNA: TGTGCCAGCAGCTTAGCCGGGGGGGGCGAGGAGCAGTACTTC. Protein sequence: CASSLAGGGEEQYF.

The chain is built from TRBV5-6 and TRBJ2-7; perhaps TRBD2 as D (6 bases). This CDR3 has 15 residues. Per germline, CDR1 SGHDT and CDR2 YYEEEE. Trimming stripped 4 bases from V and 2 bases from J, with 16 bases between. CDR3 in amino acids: CASSQNRDSTYEQYF. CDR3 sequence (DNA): TGTGCCAGCAGCCAAAACCGGGACTCGACCTACGAGCAGTACTTC.

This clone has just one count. The CDR3 region has the DNA TGTGCCAGCAGTTACCTTCCAGCTAACTATGGCTACACCTTC. It translates to CASSYLPANYGYTF. The genes are TRBV6-5 and TRBJ1-2; D is undetermined. Germline V CDR1 and CDR2: MNHEY, SVGAGI. The germline V and J ends were trimmed by 2 bases and 0 bases, with 7 bases remaining between them. This CDR3 has 14 residues.

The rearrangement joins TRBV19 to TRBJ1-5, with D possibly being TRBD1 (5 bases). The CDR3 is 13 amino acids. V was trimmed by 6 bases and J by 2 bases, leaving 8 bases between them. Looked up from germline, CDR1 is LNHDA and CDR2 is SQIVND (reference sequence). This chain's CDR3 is CASRGAGNQPQHF. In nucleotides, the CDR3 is TGTGCCAGTAGAGGGGCAGGCAATCAGCCCCAGCATTTT.

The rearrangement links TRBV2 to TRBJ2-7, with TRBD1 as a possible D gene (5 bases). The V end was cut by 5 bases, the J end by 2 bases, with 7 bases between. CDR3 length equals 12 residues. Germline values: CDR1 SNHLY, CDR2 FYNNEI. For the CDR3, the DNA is TGTGCCAGCAGTCGACAGCCCTACGAGCAGTACTTC. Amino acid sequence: CASSRQPYEQYF.

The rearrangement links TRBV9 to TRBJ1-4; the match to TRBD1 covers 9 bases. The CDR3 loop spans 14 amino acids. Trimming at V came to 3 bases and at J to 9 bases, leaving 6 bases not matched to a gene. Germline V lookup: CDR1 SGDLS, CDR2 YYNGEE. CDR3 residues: CASSGGQGGQKLFF. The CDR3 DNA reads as TGTGCCAGCAGCGGGGGACAGGGTGGACAAAAACTGTTTTTT.

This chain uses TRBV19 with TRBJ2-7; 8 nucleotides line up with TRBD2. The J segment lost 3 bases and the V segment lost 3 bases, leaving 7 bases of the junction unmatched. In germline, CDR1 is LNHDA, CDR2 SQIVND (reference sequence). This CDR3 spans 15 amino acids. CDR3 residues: CASSILAGEFYEQYF. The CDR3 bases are TGTGCCAGTAGTATCCTAGCGGGCGAATTCTACGAGCAGTACTTC.

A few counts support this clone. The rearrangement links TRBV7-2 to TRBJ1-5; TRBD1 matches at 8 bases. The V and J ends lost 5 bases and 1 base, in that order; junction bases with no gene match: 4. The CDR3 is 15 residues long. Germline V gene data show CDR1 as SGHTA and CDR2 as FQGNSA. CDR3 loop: CASSPRTGSNQPQHF. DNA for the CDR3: TGTGCCAGCAGCCCCAGGACAGGGAGCAATCAGCCCCAGCATTTT.

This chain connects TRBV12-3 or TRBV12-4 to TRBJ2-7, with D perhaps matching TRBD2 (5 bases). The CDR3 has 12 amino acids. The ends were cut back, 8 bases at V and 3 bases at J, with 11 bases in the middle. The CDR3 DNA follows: TGTGCCAGCCAGTCCGAGGGCTACGAGCAGTACTTC. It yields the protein CASQSEGYEQYF.

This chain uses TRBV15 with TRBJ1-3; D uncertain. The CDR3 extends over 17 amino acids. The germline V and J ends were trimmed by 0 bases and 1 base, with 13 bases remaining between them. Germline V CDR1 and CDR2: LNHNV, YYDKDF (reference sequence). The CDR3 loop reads CATSRDPGPGSGNTIYF. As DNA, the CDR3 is TGTGCCACCAGCAGAGATCCAGGCCCTGGGTCTGGAAACACCATATATTTT. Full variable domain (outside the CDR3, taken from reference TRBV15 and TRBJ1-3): DAMVIQNPRYQVTQFGKPVTLSCSQTLNHNVMYWYQQKSSQAPKLLFHYYDKDFNNEADTPDNFQSRRPNTSFCFLDIRSPGLGDTAMYLCATSRDPGPGSGNTIYFGEGSWLTVV.